This passage covers 11 T cell receptor beta chains from one sample sequenced in a study of vaccination effects on CD4 cells after COVID-19 (dated by TCRdb to between 2021 and 2024). Antigen specificity for these receptors is unknown. In the ViraFEST assay, PBMC were stimulated with viral peptide pools, and antigen-specific CD4+ T cell clonotypes were then identified by expansion using TCR sequencing. After around 10 days of culture, CD4+ T cells were isolated with the EasySep CD4+ T cell isolation kit. Two doses of either the BNT162b2 or the mRNA-1273 mRNA SARS-CoV-2 vaccine were administered to participants. The library was generated by the immunoSEQ multiplex PCR assay. TCRdb obtained this table from immuneACCESS and retained in-frame rearrangements with V and J assigned. These tables miss some clones; where compared with another copy, unresolved V genes account for less than half of the shortfall, and the remainder is unexplained. The sample profile shows tens of thousands of clones; roughly 80% of them were found once. The ten largest clones add up to 1.5% to 2% of the sample.

Sequences were derived from CD4+ T cells from PBMCs cultured with HCoV-OC43 spike peptides, sampled after COVID-19 vaccination. Reading the label with the study, this specimen's cell subset or site is: HCoV-OC43 spike overlapping peptide pool stimulation. These receptors originate from a human donor who received a COVID-19 vaccine.

The chain is built from TRBV6-5 and TRBJ2-2, with a possible D match to TRBD1 (5 bases). This CDR3 spans 14 amino acids. Between the trimmed V and J ends, which lost 7 bases and 0 bases, there was a span of 9 bases. Germline V CDR1 and CDR2: MNHEY, SVGAGI. The CDR3 DNA reads as TGTGCCAGCACTTCCAGGGCGAACACCGGGGAGCTGTTTTTT. Protein sequence: CASTSRANTGELFF.

V usage is TRBV6-6 and J usage is TRBJ2-3, with 8 positions matching TRBD1. With V trimmed by 4 bases and J by 6 bases, 3 bases remained unmatched. CDR3 size: 13 residues. From germline, CDR1 is MNHNY and CDR2 SVGAGI (reference sequence). CDR3 nucleotides: TGTGCCAGCAGTTCCCGACAGGGGGATACGCAGTATTTT. As protein: CASSSRQGDTQYF.

This clone was counted a few times. The V gene is TRBV11-2, the J gene TRBJ1-2, with no clear D. CDR3 size: 12 residues. Germline values: CDR1 SGHAT, CDR2 FQNNGV. V shed 1 base and J shed 8 bases, with 8 bases lying between them. This CDR3 reads CASSLAPLGYTF. CDR3 DNA sequence: TGTGCCAGCAGCTTAGCCCCATTAGGCTACACCTTC.

This chain connects TRBV3-1 (or the pseudogene TRBV3-2) to TRBJ1-4; no clear D. Trimming removed 4 bases at V and 3 bases at J, with 15 bases between. CDR1 is LGHDT, CDR2 YNNKEL, per germline (reference sequence). The CDR3 consists of 16 residues. The CDR3 coding sequence is TGTGCCAGCAGCCCAGAGGTGCCAGCCTCTAATGAAAAACTGTTTTTT. Protein sequence: CASSPEVPASNEKLFF.

This chain joins TRBV4-1 and TRBJ1-2; no firm D call. CDR3 length: 15 residues. Germline assignment: CDR1 MGHRA and CDR2 YSYEKL. The germline V and J ends were trimmed by 8 bases and 0 bases, with 16 bases remaining between them. The CDR3 here is CASGLEKGTNYGYTF. CDR3 nucleotide sequence: TGCGCCAGCGGGCTTGAAAAAGGTACTAACTATGGCTACACCTTC.

This chain connects TRBV28 to TRBJ2-5, with 11 bases aligning to TRBD2. This CDR3 is built from 16 residues. The junction had 5 bases not matched to a gene; V was cut back by 3 bases and J by 2 bases. CDR1 and CDR2 (germline): MDHEN, SYDVKM. CDR3: CASSFGLAGGQETQYF. In nucleotides, the CDR3 is TGTGCCAGCAGTTTTGGGCTAGCGGGGGGACAAGAGACCCAGTACTTC.

The count of this clone is one. The rearrangement links TRBV9 to TRBJ2-3; 10 nucleotides match TRBD2. V shed 0 bases and J 4 bases; nucleotides not matched to a gene: 11. Germline V gene data show CDR1 as SGDLS and CDR2 as YYNGEE. The CDR3 runs to 18 residues. The chain's CDR3 is CASSVARGAGGLADTQYF. The CDR3 coding sequence is TGTGCCAGCAGCGTAGCTCGAGGAGCGGGGGGGCTCGCAGATACGCAGTATTTT. The full variable domain, in which reference TRBV9 and TRBJ2-3 provide the parts outside the CDR3, is DSGVTQTPKHLITATGQRVTLRCSPRSGDLSVYWYQQSLDQGLQFLIQYYNGEERAKGNILERFSAQQFPDLHSELNLSSLELGDSALYFCASSVARGAGGLADTQYFGPGTRLTVL.

The chain uses TRBV7-2 and TRBJ2-5; 7 bases are shared with TRBD2. From germline, CDR1 is SGHTA and CDR2 FQGNSA. CDR3 length equals 15 residues. V gave up 5 bases and J gave up 1 base; unmatched junction bases: 7. CDR3 sequence (DNA): TGTGCCAGCAGCCTCGACGGGGGGTTCCAAGAGACCCAGTACTTC. This codes for CASSLDGGFQETQYF.

The chain has TRBV3-1 (or the pseudogene TRBV3-2) and TRBJ2-2; possibly TRBD1 for D (5 bases). The CDR3 loop spans 16 amino acids. The germline V and J ends were trimmed by 7 bases and 1 base, with 16 bases remaining between them. Looked up from germline, CDR1 is LGHDT and CDR2 is YNNKEL (reference sequence). In DNA form, the CDR3 reads TGTGCCAGCACAACTCAGGGAAGTAAGAACACCGGGGAGCTGTTTTTT. Translation gives CASTTQGSKNTGELFF.

This clone was observed a few times. The chain carries TRBV19 and TRBJ1-5; D not resolved. CDR1 and CDR2 from the germline V gene are LNHDA and SQIVND (reference sequence). CDR3 length: 14 residues. The ends were cut back, 3 bases at V and 3 bases at J, with 9 bases in the middle. CDR3 loop: CASSMGGINQPQHF. CDR3 sequence (DNA): TGTGCCAGTAGTATGGGAGGGATCAATCAGCCCCAGCATTTT.

This chain uses TRBV24-1 with TRBJ2-5; D is undetermined. Germline CDR1 and CDR2: KGHDR and SFDVKD. The V gene lost 3 bases and the J gene lost 3 bases, with 10 bases spanning the gap. There are 14 residues in the CDR3. The CDR3 DNA reads as TGTGCCACCAGTGATCGCCGCGGTAAAGAGACCCAGTACTTC. It translates to CATSDRRGKETQYF.